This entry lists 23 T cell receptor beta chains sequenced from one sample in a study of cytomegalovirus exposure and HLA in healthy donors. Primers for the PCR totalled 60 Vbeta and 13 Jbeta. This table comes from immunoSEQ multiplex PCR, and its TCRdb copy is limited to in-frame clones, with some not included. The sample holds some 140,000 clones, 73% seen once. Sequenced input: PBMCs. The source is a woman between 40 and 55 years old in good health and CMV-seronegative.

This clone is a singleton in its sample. The CDR3 bases are TGTGCCAGCAGAGAAGAGGAGACTCCCGTTAGCTGCTCCCTTTCGGAGGGCTACGAGCAGTACGTC. Amino acids: CASREEETPVSCSLSEGYEQYV. J is TRBJ2-7 and V is TRBV6-1; the D gene is possibly TRBD2 (6 bases). CDR1 is MNHNS, CDR2 SASEGT, per germline. This CDR3 spans 22 amino acids.

The CDR3 DNA sequence: TGTGCCAGCAGCAGAACGGGACAGGGATATGGGTATGGCTACACCTTC. Its translation is CASSRTGQGYGYGYTF. This sequence joins TRBV9 and TRBJ1-2; 9 nucleotides match TRBD1. Trimming at V came to 4 bases and at J to 5 bases, leaving 12 bases not matched to a gene. Germline CDR1 SGDLS, CDR2 YYNGEE. CDR3 length equals 16 residues.

The CDR3 loop reads CAISPRTDAHGYTF. In DNA form, the CDR3 reads TGTGCCATCAGTCCTAGGACAGACGCCCATGGCTACACCTTC. The rearrangement uses TRBV10-3 and TRBJ1-2; D possibly corresponds to TRBD1 (6 bases). V was shortened by 5 bases and J by 6 bases, with 16 bases between the two germline ends. Germline V lookup: CDR1 ENHRY, CDR2 SYGVKD. CDR3 size: 14 residues.

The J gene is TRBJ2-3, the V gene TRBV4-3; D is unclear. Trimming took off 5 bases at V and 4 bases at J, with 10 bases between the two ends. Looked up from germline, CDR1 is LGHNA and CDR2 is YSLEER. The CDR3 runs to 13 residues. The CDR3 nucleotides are TGCGCCAGCAGCATGCTCTCGGCAGATACGCAGTATTTT. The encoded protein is CASSMLSADTQYF.

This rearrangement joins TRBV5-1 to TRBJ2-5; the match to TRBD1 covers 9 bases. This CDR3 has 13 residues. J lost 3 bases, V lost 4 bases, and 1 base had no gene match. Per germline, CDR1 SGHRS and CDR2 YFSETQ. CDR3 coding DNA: TGCGCCAGCAGCAGGGACAGGGAAGAGACCCAGTACTTC. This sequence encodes CASSRDREETQYF.

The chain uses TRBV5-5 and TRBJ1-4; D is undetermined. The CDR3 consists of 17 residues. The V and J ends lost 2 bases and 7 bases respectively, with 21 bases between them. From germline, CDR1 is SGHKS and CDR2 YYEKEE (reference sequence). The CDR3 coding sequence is TGTGCCAGCAGCTTAACGTGGGTGGCAGTGGGGAGTGAAAAACTGTTTTTT. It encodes CASSLTWVAVGSEKLFF.

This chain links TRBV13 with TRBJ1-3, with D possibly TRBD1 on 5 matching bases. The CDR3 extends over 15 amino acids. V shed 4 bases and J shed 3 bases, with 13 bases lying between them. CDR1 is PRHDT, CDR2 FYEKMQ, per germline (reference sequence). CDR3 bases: TGTGCCAGCAGCTCAGGCGGGGGTCTTGGAAACACCATATATTTT. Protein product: CASSSGGGLGNTIYF.

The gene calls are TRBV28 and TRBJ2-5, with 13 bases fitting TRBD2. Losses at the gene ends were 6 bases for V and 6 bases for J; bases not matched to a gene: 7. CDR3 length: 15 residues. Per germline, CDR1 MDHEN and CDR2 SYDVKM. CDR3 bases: TGTGCCAGCAGGGAAACTAGCGGGGGGGTCAAGACCCAGTACTTC. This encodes CASRETSGGVKTQYF.

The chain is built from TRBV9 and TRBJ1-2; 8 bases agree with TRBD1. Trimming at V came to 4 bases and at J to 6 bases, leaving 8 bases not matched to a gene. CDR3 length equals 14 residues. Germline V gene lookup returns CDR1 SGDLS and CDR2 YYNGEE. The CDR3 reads CASSSNTGGNGYTF. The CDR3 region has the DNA TGTGCCAGCAGCTCAAATACAGGGGGAAATGGCTACACCTTC.

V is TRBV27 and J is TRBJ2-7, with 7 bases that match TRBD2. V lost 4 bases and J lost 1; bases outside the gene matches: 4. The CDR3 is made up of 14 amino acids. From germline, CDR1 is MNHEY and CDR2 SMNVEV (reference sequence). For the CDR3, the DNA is TGTGCCAGCAGTTCTCGAGCGGGGTCCTACGAGCAGTACTTC. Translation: CASSSRAGSYEQYF.

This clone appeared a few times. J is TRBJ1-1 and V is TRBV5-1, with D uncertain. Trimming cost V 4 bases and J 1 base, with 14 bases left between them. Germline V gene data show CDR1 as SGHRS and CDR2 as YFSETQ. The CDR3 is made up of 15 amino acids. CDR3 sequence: CASSGSPAGNTEAFF. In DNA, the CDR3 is TGCGCCAGCAGCGGCAGCCCAGCAGGGAACACTGAAGCTTTCTTT. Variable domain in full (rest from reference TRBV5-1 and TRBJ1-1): KAGVTQTPRYLIKTRGQQVTLSCSPISGHRSVSWYQQTPGQGLQFLFEYFSETQRNKGNFPGRFSGRQFSNSRSEMNVSTLELGDSALYLCASSGSPAGNTEAFFGQGTRLTVV.

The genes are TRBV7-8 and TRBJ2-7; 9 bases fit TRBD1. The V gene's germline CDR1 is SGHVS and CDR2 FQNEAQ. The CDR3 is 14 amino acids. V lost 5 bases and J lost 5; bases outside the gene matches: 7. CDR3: CASSPGQGIHEQYF. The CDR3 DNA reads TGTGCCAGCAGCCCGGGACAGGGAATACACGAGCAGTACTTC.

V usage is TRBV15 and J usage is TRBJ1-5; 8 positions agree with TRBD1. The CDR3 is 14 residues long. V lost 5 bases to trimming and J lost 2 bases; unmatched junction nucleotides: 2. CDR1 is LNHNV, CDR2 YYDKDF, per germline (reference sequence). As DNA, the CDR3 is TGTGCCACCAGCCAGGACAGGGGCAATCAGCCCCAGCATTTT. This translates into CATSQDRGNQPQHF.

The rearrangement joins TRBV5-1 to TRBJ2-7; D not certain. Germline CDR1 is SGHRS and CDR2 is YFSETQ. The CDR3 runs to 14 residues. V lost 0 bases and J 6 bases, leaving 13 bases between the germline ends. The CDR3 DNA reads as TGCGCCAGCAGCTTGGATGGTTCAGCGAGCGAGCAGTACTTC. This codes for CASSLDGSASEQYF.

The CDR3 is CASSFAGGAGNEQFF. The CDR3 nucleotides read TGTGCCAGCAGTTTCGCAGGTGGCGCGGGTAATGAGCAGTTCTTC. This chain joins TRBV6-5 and TRBJ2-1, with a weak D call TRBD2 (5 bases). CDR3 length equals 15 residues. CDR1 is MNHEY, CDR2 SVGAGI, per germline. The V end lost 4 bases, the J end lost 7 bases, and 17 bases lay between the germline ends.

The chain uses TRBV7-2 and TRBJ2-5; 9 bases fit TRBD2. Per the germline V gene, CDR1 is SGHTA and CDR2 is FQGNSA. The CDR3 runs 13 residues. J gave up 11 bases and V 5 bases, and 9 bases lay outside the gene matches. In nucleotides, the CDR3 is TGTGCCAGCAGCCCCAATAGCGGGGGTGAGCAGTACTTC. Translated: CASSPNSGGEQYF.

CDR3 DNA: TGTGCCAGCAGCTTAACAGGGACCAATCAGCCCCAGCATTTT. As protein: CASSLTGTNQPQHF. The V and J genes are TRBV7-8 and TRBJ1-5; TRBD1 might be the D (6 bases). CDR3 length equals 14 residues. CDR1 is SGHVS and CDR2 is FQNEAQ in the germline V gene. V shed 2 bases and J shed 3 bases, with 8 bases lying between them.

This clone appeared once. The CDR3: CASSMEGASRGYTF. In nucleotides, the CDR3 is TGTGCCAGCAGTATGGAGGGAGCATCTAGAGGCTACACCTTC. The chain uses TRBV28 and TRBJ1-2; no definite D call. Germline loops: CDR1 MDHEN, CDR2 SYDVKM. The germline V and J ends were trimmed by 5 bases and 8 bases, with 18 bases remaining between them. The CDR3 runs to 14 residues.

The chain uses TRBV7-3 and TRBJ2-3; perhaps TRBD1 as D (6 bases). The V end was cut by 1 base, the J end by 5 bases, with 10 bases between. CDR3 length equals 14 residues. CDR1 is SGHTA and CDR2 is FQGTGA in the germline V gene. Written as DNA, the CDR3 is TGTGCCAGCAGCTTAAGACTCAGGGGAGATACGCAGTATTTT. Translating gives CASSLRLRGDTQYF.

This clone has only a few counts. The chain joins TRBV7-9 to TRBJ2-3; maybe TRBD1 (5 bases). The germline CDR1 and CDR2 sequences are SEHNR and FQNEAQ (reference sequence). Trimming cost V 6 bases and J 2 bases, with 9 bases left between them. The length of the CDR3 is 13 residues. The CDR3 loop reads CASSIGATDTQYF. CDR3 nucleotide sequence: TGTGCCAGCAGTATAGGGGCCACAGATACGCAGTATTTT.

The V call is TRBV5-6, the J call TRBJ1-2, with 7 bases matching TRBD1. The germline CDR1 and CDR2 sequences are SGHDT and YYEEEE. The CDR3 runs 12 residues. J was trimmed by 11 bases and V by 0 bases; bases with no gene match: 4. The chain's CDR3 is CASSLADRVYTF. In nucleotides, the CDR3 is TGTGCCAGCAGCTTGGCCGACAGGGTTTACACCTTC.

CDR3 nucleotide sequence: TGTGCCAGCAGTGATGTCGGTACAGGGGTCGTTGAGACCCAGTACTTC. Protein sequence: CASSDVGTGVVETQYF. This chain links TRBV7-9 with TRBJ2-5; TRBD1 aligns across 7 bases. Germline assignment: CDR1 SEHNR and CDR2 FQNEAQ (reference sequence). This CDR3 region has 16 residues. V gave up 6 bases and J gave up 5 bases; unmatched junction bases: 15. The complete variable domain, with remaining parts taken from reference TRBV7-9 and TRBJ2-5, reads DTGVSQNPRHKITKRGQNVTFRCDPISEHNRLYWYRQTLGQGPEFLTYFQNEAQLEKSRLLSDRFSAERPKGSFSTLEIQRTEQGDSAMYLCASSDVGTGVVETQYFGPGTRLLVL.

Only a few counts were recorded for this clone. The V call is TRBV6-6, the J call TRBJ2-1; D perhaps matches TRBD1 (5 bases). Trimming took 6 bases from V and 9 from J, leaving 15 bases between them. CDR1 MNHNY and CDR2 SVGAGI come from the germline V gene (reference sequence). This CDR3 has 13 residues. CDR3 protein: CASSPAGWGEQFF. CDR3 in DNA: TGTGCCAGCAGCCCCGCAGGGTGGGGTGAGCAGTTCTTC.